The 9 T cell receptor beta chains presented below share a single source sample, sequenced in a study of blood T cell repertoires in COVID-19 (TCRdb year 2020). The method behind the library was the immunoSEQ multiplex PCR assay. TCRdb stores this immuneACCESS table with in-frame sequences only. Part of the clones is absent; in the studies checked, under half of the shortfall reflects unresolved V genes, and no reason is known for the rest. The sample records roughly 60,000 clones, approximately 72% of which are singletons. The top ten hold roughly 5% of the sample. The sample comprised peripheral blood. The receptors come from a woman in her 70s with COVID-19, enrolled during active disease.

DNA for the CDR3: TGTGCCAGCAGCTTGGTAGCCGATTCACCCCTCCACTTT. Its translation: CASSLVADSPLHF. V is TRBV5-6 and J is TRBJ1-6; no definite D call. V dropped 0 bases and J dropped 8 bases, with 6 bases sitting between them. In germline, CDR1 is SGHDT, CDR2 YYEEEE. This CDR3 contains 13 residues. Supplemented by reference TRBV5-6 and TRBJ1-6, the full variable domain reads DAGVTQSPTHLIKTRGQQVTLRCSPKSGHDTVSWYQQALGQGPQFIFQYYEEEERQRGNFPDRFSGHQFPNYSSELNVNALLLGDSALYLCASSLVADSPLHFGNGTRLTVT.

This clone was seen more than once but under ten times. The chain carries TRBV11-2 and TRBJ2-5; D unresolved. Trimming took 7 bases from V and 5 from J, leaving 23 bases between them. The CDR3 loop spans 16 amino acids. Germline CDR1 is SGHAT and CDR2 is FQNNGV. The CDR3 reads CASTSGSTLFPETQYF. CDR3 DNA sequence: TGTGCCAGCACCTCCGGTTCTACTTTATTCCCCGAGACCCAGTACTTC.

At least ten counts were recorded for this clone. In DNA form, the CDR3 reads TGCGCCAGCAGGCTAGCGGGGTTAGAGACCCAGTACTTC. Its protein product is CASRLAGLETQYF. The gene calls are TRBV5-1 and TRBJ2-5; 9 nucleotides agree with TRBD2. The length of the CDR3 is 13 residues. Trimming removed 5 bases from V and 4 bases from J; junction bases left unmatched: 3. Germline CDR1 SGHRS, CDR2 YFSETQ. Full variable domain (missing parts from reference TRBV5-1 and TRBJ2-5): KAGVTQTPRYLIKTRGQQVTLSCSPISGHRSVSWYQQTPGQGLQFLFEYFSETQRNKGNFPGRFSGRQFSNSRSEMNVSTLELGDSALYLCASRLAGLETQYFGPGTRLLVL.

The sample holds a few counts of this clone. In nucleotides, the CDR3 is TGTGCCAGCAGCTCGGGACAGCCCATGAACACTGAAGCTTTCTTT. It is translated as CASSSGQPMNTEAFF. The J gene is TRBJ1-1, the V gene TRBV4-2, with 7 bases lining up with TRBD1. V was clipped by 5 bases and J by 0 bases; unmatched bases: 6. The CDR3 consists of 15 residues. Germline values: CDR1 LGHNA, CDR2 YNFKEQ.

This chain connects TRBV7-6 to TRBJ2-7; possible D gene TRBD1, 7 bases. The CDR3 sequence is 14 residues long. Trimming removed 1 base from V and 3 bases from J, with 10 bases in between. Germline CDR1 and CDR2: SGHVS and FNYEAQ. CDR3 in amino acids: CASSLGQGGYEQYF. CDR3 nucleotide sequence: TGTGCCAGCAGCTTAGGGCAGGGGGGCTACGAGCAGTACTTC.

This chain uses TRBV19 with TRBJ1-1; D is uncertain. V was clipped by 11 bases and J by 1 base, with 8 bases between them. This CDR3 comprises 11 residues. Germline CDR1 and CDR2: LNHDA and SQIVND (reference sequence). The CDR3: CASRGNTEAFF. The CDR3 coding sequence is TGTGCCTCGCGGGGGAACACTGAAGCTTTCTTT.

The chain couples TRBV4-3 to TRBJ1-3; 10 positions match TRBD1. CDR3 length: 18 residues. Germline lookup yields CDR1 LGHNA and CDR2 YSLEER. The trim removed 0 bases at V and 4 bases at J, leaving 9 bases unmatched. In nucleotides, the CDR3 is TGCGCCAGCAGCCAAGATCAGGGTGGGACAGGGGCCGGAAACACCATATATTTT. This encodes CASSQDQGGTGAGNTIYF.

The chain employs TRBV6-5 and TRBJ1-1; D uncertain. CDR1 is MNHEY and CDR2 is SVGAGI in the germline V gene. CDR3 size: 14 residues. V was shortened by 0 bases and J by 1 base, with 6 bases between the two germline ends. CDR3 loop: CASSYSRGNTEAFF. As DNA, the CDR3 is TGTGCCAGCAGTTACTCGCGCGGGAACACTGAAGCTTTCTTT.

In DNA, the CDR3 is TGTGCCAGCAGCGTAGCTCCGGGACAGGGGGAAGCTTTCTTT. Translated: CASSVAPGQGEAFF. The chain recombines TRBV9 with TRBJ1-1; 10 bases are a match to TRBD1. Germline V lookup: CDR1 SGDLS, CDR2 YYNGEE. V dropped 0 bases and J dropped 8; count of bases not matched to a gene: 4. The CDR3 consists of 14 residues.